What follows is one T cell receptor (beta chain) and its context. Its target is not known. At one end, the junction sequence differs from germline, possibly due to a read error. CDR1 is MGHRA and CDR2 is YSYEKL in the germline V gene. CDR3 length equals 14 residues. The PCR employed 60 Vbeta primers together with 13 Jbeta primers. The protocol was immunoSEQ multiplex PCR, while the TCRdb copy is restricted to in-frame clones and leaves out a portion. Of around 210,000 clones detected, 70% to 80% appear once; the ten largest clones hold about 0.37%. This entry comes from a study of cytomegalovirus exposure and HLA in healthy donors. Findings and caveats of the study: In a later analysis, specific HLA alleles were associated with approximately 17,000 TCR beta sequences at a 0.05 false discovery rate. Some V segments (TRBV6-2 and TRBV6-3 among them) were excluded as indistinguishable. CMV antigen specificity of a few CMV-associated chains was confirmed in vitro. Reportedly, HLA-A and HLA-B alleles of most subjects were accurately predicted from TCR beta.

The V and J genes are TRBV4-1 and TRBJ1-1, with D perhaps matching TRBD1 (6 bases). Sequencing was performed on PBMCs. The TCR sequence derives from a male donor in good health and CMV-seropositive. CDR3 DNA sequence: TGCGCCAGCACCCAAGGGGGGACTAACACTGAAGCTTTCTTT. Translating gives CASTQGGTNTEAFF.